The T cell receptor beta chain described here comes from a study of breast tumors, draining lymph nodes, adjacent tissues (dated by TCRdb to 2016 to 2017). In the study overall: In breast cancer patients, the study compared the TCR beta repertoires of tumor, adjacent nontumor tissue and axillary lymph nodes. In human breast cancer, the study set out to evaluate how tumor, surrounding tissue and draining lymph node repertoires relate to one another and whether T cells may move between these sites. Overall study outcomes, separate from this receptor: The conclusion that tumor T cells originate in lymph nodes was framed as consistent with a hypothesis rather than directly demonstrated. A scenario in which most tumor T cells derive from the lymph node and then expand within tumor tissue was judged to be consistent with the data. Tumor and nontumor tissue repertoires were found to be significantly more similar in luminal-like than in basal-like breast cancer. Tumors showed preferential V and J gene usage, and their T-cell repertoire diversity fell below that of lymph nodes yet above that of nontumor tissue.

From the cysteine up to the phenylalanine, the CDR3 has a length of 14 residues. Only CDR3 DNA remains: 42 bases, in frame from the first base. CDR1 and CDR2 are drawn from the germline V gene: MGHRA, YSYEKL. Trimming takes 3 bases from V and 5 bases from J, and the germline ends sit 11 bases apart. Sequencing took place on an Illumina HiSeq 2000. Multiplex PCR amplification was used to build the TCR beta chain libraries. The amplified TCR beta chain products were analyzed by high-throughput sequencing. TCRdb applied fastp at Q25 and MiXCR to the public reads, then kept only in-frame beta chains. For every CDR3 protein sequence, its rows merge into one entry that carries the most common genes and DNA. The sample has 270,000 or so distinct CDR3 sequences on record, about 30% of them singletons. The ten largest clones add up to 0.85% to 1.2% of the sample. This clonotype was observed many times. The antigen it recognizes is unknown. Base quality data are lacking; no much larger clone is found one base away.

The lymph node samples were taken from the axillary draining lymph nodes of breast cancer patients. Here the chain combines TRBV4-1 and TRBJ1-3, and possibly TRBD1, on 6 matching bases. Source material: axillary lymph node tissue. The clonotype comes from a female donor with breast cancer. Some clones in this sample may be carry-over from other donors' samples. The DNA sequence reads TGCGCCAGCAGCCAGGGCAGGGGTAGAAACACCATATATTTT. Its product reads: CASSQGRGRNTIYF.